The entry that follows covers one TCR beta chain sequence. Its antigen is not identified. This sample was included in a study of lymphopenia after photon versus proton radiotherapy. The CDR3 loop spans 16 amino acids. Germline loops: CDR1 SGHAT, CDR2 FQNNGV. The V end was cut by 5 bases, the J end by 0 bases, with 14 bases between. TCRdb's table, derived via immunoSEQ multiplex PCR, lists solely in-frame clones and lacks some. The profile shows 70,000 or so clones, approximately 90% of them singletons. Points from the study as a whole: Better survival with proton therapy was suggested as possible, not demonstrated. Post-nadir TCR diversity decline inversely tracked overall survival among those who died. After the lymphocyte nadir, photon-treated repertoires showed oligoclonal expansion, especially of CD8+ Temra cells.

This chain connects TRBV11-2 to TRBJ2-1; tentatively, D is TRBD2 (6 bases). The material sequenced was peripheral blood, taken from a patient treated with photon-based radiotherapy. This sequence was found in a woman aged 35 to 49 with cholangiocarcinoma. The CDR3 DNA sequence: TGTGCCAGCAGCCCTGCCCCCGGGAGCTCCTACAATGAGCAGTTCTTC. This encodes CASSPAPGSSYNEQFF.